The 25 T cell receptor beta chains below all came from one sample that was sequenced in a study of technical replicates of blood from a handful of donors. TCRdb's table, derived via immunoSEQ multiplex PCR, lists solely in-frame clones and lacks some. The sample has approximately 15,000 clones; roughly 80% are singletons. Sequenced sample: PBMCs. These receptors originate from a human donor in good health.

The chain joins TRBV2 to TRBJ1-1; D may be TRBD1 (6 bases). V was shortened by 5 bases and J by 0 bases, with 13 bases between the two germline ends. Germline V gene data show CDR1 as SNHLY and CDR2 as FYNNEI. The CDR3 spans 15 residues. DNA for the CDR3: TGTGCCAGCAGTTCCGGGACACAAGTGAACACTGAAGCTTTCTTT. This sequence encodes CASSSGTQVNTEAFF.

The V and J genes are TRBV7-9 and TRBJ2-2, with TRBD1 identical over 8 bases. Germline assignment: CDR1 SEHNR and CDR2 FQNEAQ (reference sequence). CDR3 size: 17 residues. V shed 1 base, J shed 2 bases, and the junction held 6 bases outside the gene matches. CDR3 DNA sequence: TGTGCCAGCAGCTTAGGGTACGGGACAGGCAACACCGGGGAGCTGTTTTTT. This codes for CASSLGYGTGNTGELFF.

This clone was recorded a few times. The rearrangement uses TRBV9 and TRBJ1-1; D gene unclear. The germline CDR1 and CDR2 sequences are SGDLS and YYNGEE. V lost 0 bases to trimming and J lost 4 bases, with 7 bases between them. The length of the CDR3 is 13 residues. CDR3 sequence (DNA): TGTGCCAGCAGCGTAGACAGAAGCACTGAAGCTTTCTTT. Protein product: CASSVDRSTEAFF.

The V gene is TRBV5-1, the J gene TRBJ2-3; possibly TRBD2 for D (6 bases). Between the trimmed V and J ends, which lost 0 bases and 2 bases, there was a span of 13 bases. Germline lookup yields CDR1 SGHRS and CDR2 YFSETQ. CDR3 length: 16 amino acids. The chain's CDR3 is CASSLAGVRDTDTQYF. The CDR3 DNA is TGCGCCAGCAGCTTGGCGGGGGTGCGGGACACAGATACGCAGTATTTT.

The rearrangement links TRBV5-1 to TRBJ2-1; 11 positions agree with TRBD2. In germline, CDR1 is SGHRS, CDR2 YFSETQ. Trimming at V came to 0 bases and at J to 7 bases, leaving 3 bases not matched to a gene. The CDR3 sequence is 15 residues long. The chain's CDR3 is CASSLEASGRNEQFF. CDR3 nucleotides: TGCGCCAGCAGCTTGGAGGCTAGCGGGAGGAATGAGCAGTTCTTC.

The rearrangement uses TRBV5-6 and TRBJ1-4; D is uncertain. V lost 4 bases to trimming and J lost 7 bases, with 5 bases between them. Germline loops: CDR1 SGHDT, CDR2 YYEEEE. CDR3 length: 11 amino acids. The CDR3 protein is CASSGPEKLFF. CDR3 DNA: TGTGCCAGCAGCGGGCCTGAAAAACTGTTTTTT.

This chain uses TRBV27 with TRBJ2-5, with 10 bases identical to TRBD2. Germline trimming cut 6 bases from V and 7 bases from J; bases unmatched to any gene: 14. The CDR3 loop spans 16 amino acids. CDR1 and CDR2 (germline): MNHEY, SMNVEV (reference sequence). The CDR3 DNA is TGTGCCAGCAGGGGGGGTCTAGCGGGGGTCTTTGGGACCCAGTACTTC. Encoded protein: CASRGGLAGVFGTQYF.

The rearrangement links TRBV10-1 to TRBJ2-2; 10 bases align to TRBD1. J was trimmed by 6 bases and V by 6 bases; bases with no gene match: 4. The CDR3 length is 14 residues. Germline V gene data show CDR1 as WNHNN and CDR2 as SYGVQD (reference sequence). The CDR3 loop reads CASSGTGVSGELFF. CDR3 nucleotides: TGCGCCAGCAGCGGGACAGGGGTGTCCGGGGAGCTGTTTTTT.

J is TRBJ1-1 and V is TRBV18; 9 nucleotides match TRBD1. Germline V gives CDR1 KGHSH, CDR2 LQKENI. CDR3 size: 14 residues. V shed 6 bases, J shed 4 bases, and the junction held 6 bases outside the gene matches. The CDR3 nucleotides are TGTGCCAGCTCTCACACAGGGGGCAGCACTGAAGCTTTCTTT. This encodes CASSHTGGSTEAFF.

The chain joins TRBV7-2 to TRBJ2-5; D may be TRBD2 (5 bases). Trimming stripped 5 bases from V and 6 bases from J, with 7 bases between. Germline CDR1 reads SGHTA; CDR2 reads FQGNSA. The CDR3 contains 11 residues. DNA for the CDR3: TGTGCCAGCAGCCAGCGGCAGACCCAGTACTTC. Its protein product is CASSQRQTQYF. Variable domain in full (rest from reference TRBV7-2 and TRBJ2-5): GAGVSQSPSNKVTEKGKDVELRCDPISGHTALYWYRQSLGQGLEFLIYFQGNSAPDKSGLPSDRFSAERTGGSVSTLTIQRTQQEDSAVYLCASSQRQTQYFGPGTRLLVL.

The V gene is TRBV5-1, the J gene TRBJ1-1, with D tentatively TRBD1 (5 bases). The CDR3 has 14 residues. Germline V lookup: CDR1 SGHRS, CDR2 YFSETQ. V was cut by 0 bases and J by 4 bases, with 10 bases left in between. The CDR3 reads CASSLVSGGTEAFF. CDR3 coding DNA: TGCGCCAGCAGCTTGGTCTCGGGGGGCACTGAAGCTTTCTTT.

CDR3 residues: CASSQDVVTYEQYF. The CDR3, as DNA: TGCGCCAGCAGCCAAGATGTTGTTACCTACGAGCAGTACTTC. The chain joins TRBV4-1 to TRBJ2-7; D unclear. The CDR3 contains 14 residues. Germline V gene data show CDR1 as MGHRA and CDR2 as YSYEKL. V was shortened by 0 bases and J by 2 bases, with 8 bases between the two germline ends.

The CDR3 region is CAWSVQGNYVREQFF. As DNA, the CDR3 is TGTGCCTGGAGTGTACAGGGGAACTACGTGAGGGAGCAGTTCTTC. This rearrangement joins TRBV30 to TRBJ2-1, with 7 bases identical to TRBD1. Germline V gene data show CDR1 as GTSNPN and CDR2 as SVGIG (reference sequence). The V and J ends lost 0 bases and 10 bases, in that order; junction bases with no gene match: 12. This CDR3 has 15 residues.

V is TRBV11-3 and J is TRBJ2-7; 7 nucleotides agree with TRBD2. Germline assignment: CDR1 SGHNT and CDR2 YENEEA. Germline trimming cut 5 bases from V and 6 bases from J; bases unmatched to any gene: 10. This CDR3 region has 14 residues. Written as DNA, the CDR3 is TGTGCCAGCAGCCGTCGGGCGGGAGCAGGCGAGCAGTACTTC. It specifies CASSRRAGAGEQYF.

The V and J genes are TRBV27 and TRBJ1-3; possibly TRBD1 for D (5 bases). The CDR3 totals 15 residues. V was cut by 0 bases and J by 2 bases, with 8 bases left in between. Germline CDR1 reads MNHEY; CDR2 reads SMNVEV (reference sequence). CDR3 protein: CASSLSGAAGNTIYF. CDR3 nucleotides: TGTGCCAGCAGTTTATCTGGGGCGGCTGGAAACACCATATATTTT.

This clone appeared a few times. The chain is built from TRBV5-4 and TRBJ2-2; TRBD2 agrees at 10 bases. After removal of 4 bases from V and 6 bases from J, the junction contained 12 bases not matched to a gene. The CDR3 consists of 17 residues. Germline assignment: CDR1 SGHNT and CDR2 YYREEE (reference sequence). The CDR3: CASSKTGTSDGAGELFF. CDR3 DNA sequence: TGTGCCAGCAGCAAAACCGGGACTAGCGACGGGGCCGGGGAGCTGTTTTTT.

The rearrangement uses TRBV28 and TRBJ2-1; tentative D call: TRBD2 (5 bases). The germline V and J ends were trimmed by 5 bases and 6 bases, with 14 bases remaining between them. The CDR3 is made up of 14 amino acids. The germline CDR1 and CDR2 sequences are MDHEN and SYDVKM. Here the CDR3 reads CASSPGSRVNEQFF. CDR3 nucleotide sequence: TGTGCCAGCAGTCCCGGGTCGAGGGTCAATGAGCAGTTCTTC.

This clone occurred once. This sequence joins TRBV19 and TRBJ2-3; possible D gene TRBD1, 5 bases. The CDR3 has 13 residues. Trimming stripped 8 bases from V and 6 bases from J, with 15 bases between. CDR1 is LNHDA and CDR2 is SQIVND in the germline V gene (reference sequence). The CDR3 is CASRTSTADTQYF. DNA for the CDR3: TGTGCCAGTCGAACCTCGACAGCCGATACGCAGTATTTT.

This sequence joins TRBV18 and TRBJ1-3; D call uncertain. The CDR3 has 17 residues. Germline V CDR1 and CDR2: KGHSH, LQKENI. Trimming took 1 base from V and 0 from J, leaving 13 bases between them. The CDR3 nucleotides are TGTGCCAGCTCACCACTTATGGAGAGAAGCTCTGGAAACACCATATATTTT. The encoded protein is CASSPLMERSSGNTIYF.

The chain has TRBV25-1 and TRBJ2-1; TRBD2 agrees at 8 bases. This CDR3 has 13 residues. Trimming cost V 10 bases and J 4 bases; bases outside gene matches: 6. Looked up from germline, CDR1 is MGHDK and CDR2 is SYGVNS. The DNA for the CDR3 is TGTGCCACGGGGGGGCGAGAGTACAATGAGCAGTTCTTC. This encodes CATGGREYNEQFF.

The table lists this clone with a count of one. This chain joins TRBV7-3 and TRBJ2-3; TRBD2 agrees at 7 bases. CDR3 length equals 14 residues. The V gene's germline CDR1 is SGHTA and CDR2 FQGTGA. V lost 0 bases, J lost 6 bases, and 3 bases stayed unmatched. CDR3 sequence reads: CASSLTSGIDTQYF. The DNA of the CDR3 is TGTGCCAGCAGCTTAACCAGCGGGATTGATACGCAGTATTTT.

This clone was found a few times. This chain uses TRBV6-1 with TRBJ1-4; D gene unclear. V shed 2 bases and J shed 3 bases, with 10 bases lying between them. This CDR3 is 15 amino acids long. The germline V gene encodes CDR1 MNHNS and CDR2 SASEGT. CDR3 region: CASSEYSGSNEKLFF. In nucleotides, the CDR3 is TGTGCCAGCAGTGAATATTCGGGGTCTAATGAAAAACTGTTTTTT.

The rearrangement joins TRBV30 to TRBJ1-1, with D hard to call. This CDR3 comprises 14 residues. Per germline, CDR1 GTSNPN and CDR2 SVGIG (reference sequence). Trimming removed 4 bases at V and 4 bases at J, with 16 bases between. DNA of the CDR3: TGTGCCTGGACCCCCTCGGGTGGTACCACTGAAGCTTTCTTT. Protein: CAWTPSGGTTEAFF.

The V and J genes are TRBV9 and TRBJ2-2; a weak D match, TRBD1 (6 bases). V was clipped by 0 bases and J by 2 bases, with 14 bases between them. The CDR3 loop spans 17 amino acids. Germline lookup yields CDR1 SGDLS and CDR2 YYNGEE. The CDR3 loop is CASSVVPGGANTGELFF. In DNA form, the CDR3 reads TGTGCCAGCAGCGTAGTCCCTGGGGGCGCAAACACCGGGGAGCTGTTTTTT. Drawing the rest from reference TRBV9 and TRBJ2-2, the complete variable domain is DSGVTQTPKHLITATGQRVTLRCSPRSGDLSVYWYQQSLDQGLQFLIQYYNGEERAKGNILERFSAQQFPDLHSELNLSSLELGDSALYFCASSVVPGGANTGELFFGEGSRLTVL.

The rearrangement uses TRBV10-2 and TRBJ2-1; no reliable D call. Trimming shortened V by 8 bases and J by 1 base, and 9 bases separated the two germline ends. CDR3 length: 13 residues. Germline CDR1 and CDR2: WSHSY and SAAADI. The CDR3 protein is CASLDSSYNEQFF. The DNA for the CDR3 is TGCGCCAGCCTAGACTCTTCCTACAATGAGCAGTTCTTC.